Below, one T cell receptor beta chain is given with its context. This clonotype was counted between two and nine times. Its target antigen remains unknown. No much larger clone exists at a distance of one base, and base qualities are not known. Library preparation employed multiplex PCR. Sequencing was carried out with an Illumina HiSeq 4000. TCR beta libraries were built with iRepertoire HTBI primers and Arm-PCR amplification of CDR3 regions. Before sequencing, the PCR products underwent gel purification. In the paper's pipeline: Gene usage analysis of CDR3 amino acid clonotypes relied on the roughly 64 TRBV and 13 to 15 TRBJ segments identified across samples. COPE and FqMerger were used to merge filtered high-quality paired reads into contigs. Contigs were aligned with BLAST to IMGT TRBV, TRBD and TRBJ reference genes, and CDR3 was defined per IMGT. Highly expanded clones were defined as clonotypes with a frequency above 0.1%. Repertoire diversity was measured by Shannon entropy, and V-J evenness by the Gini coefficient. Clonotypes shared by more than one individual were considered public. TCRdb passed the public sequencing reads through fastp at Q25 and MiXCR, retaining productive beta sequences. Merged by CDR3 protein, the rows form single entries marked with the most common genes and DNA. The V and J calls reflect TCRdb's pipeline rather than the authors' work. The sample table shows hundreds of thousands of distinct CDR3 sequences, and 16% are seen once. Of the sample, over 8.5% falls within the top ten clones.

This specimen comes from a study of regulatory T cells in long-lasting Graves disease listed by TCRdb under 2021. Notes on the research overall: Antithyroid drugs had been taken for less than 3 months by newly diagnosed Graves' disease patients. The study took place in China and was registered as a clinical trial. Persistent Graves' disease patients were compared with newly diagnosed Graves' disease patients by peripheral blood TCR sequencing and RNA sequencing. TCR sequencing covered around 13 persistent and approximately 20 newly diagnosed Graves' disease patients, 33 samples in total. Broader findings and caveats from the paper: Peripheral blood alone was examined, since thyroid tissue, which constituted the primary lesion, could not be accessed. Lower TCR Shannon entropy and fewer highly expanded clones were observed in persistent Graves' disease patients than in newly diagnosed patients, which suggested clonal expansion. The authors noted that the small sample size was a limitation that may lower accuracy. Persistent disease showed preferential use of TRBV28, TRBJ1-2 and TRBJ2-5, whereas newly diagnosed disease favored TRBV20-1 and TRBJ2-1. More public clonotypes were shared among persistent patients (roughly 3,000) than among newly diagnosed patients (roughly 960). Sequencing and analysis were restricted to the TCR beta chain.

What the time point label conveys for this sample: newly diagnosed GD, antithyroid drugs for less than 3 months. For both TCR sequencing and RNA sequencing, RNA was extracted from PBMCs in TRIzol. The diagnosis of Graves' disease followed American Thyroid Association guidelines. Recruitment of patients was carried out at an endocrinology department in Xi'an, China. From each patient, approximately 9.9 milliliters of peripheral blood was collected into an EDTA anticoagulant tube. Ficoll Paque Plus density gradient separation was used to isolate PBMCs, and no further T cell sorting was performed. RNA quality was checked with an Agilent 2100 Bioanalyzer and agarose gel, and concentration with a NanoDrop 2000. From its cysteine to its phenylalanine, the CDR3 spans 15 amino acids. The only DNA kept is the CDR3, 45 bases in frame from the first base. V and J lose 7 bases and 3 bases, and a span of 16 bases separates them. Via the germline V gene, CDR1 is MNHNS and CDR2 SASEGT.

Another study also made use of these data, one on T cells in Graves' hyperthyroidism and ophthalmopathy. The second investigation adds: Stable Graves' hyperthyroidism was defined as no progression to ophthalmopathy during 18 months of follow-up. Hyperthyroidism patients were aged 18 to 65 years and newly diagnosed, with disease duration of less than 2 months. The study excluded patients with uncontrolled infections, other autoimmune diseases, pregnancy or lactation. Diagnoses relied on clinical symptoms, serum thyroxine and TRAb, thyroid ultrasound and orbital computed tomography. For the first round of RT-PCR on the TCR CDR3, the HTBI primer set was used together with the Qiagen OneStep RT-PCR kit. Blood samples also contained most of the expanded thyroid clonotypes (frequency above 0.001), which suggests that blood repertoires may reflect thyroid immune responses. In cross-validation, a model built on a 13 V-J signature told ophthalmopathy apart from stable hyperthyroidism with under 90% sensitivity and 81% to 82% specificity, and in testing the same model reached 80%/75%. During validation, the model predicted progression to ophthalmopathy a median of about 6.5 months ahead of onset, with approximately 70% sensitivity and around 73% specificity. To identify TCR V-J signatures that set the groups apart, the researchers used a discovery cohort of about a hundred patients, made up of some 41 with Graves' ophthalmopathy and some 56 with stable Graves' hyperthyroidism. Prospective prediction of ophthalmopathy was tested in an independent validation cohort consisting of under 20 hyperthyroidism patients and more than 15 patients who later progressed to ophthalmopathy. The approximately 100 discovery patients were divided at random into training and test sets in a 7:3 ratio. The study also compared thyroid tissue and blood T-cell repertoires from about 6 Graves' hyperthyroidism patients. After sampling, hyperthyroidism patients received methimazole starting at 30 mg daily, and ophthalmopathy patients received high-dose intravenous methylprednisolone. A second multiplex PCR round built the libraries, followed by size selection and purification. Paired-end sequencing of the libraries was performed with 100 bp reads on an Illumina HiSeq2000. SOAPnuke was used to process the raw data, throwing out any read that contained adapters or uncalled bases, had a mean Phred below 15, or lacked an exact constant-primer or identifier match. High-quality paired reads were merged with COPE v1.2.5, and unique nucleotide sequences were defined as clonotypes. MiTCR v1.1 was used to align the clonotypes against IMGT TRBV, TRBD and TRBJ reference segments. Only V-J combinations with frequency above 0.0001, covering 98% to 99.2% of repertoires, were analysed. The TCS score was defined as the ratio of F50 (clonal expansion) to E x V (chaos), calculated using BLOSUM62-based TCRdist between CDR3 peptides within each V-J. Welch's t-statistics and random forest reduced fewer than 600 V-J features to about 13, which were used in a naive Bayes classifier (R e1071). No statistical method was used to set the sample size in advance, and investigators knew the group allocation. The paper reports TCR Vbeta CDR3 sequencing of roughly 140 peripheral blood samples: under 45 ophthalmopathy, around 80 hyperthyroidism and around 17 progressor patients.

This clonotype was obtained from a woman in her 30s with Graves disease. Donor details come from another sample of the same person, matched by shared clones. Sequencing was performed on peripheral blood mononuclear cells (PBMCs), taken at new diagnosis, from a patient treated with antithyroid drugs. The receptor chain draws on TRBV6-1 and TRBJ1-5, with a tentative D gene TRBD1 over 5 matching bases. CDR3 region: CASTWGGALNQPQHF. Here is the DNA: TGTGCCAGCACCTGGGGCGGGGCTCTCAATCAGCCCCAGCATTTT.